The source of this T cell receptor beta chain is a study of T cell responses to AZD1222 COVID-19 vaccine (dated by TCRdb to the early 2020s). Broadly, across the study: A total of about 230 trial participants underwent TCR sequencing, of whom 207 received two doses of AZD1222 and some 25 received two doses of the MenACWY control vaccine. Trial participants were enrolled by age into 18-55, 56-69 and 70-plus year subgroups, with about 150, 27 and 61 TCR-sequenced participants respectively. Summary of the overall study and its limitations: Vaccine-associated CD4 TCRs spanned the whole spike protein, with dominant responses in regions 160-218 and 743-854. Because no day 14 peak-response samples were available, the repertoires could be characterized only after the peak T cell response. Conclusions about previously exposed vaccinees were limited because only six AZD1222 recipients were SARS-CoV-2 seropositive at baseline. Participants were mostly white British and included more females than males, and it was suggested by the authors that clonal diversity may have been underestimated. The 56-69-year group was small, and its depth increase did not reach significance, likely because of low power. Reportedly, almost half of the unique spike-specific TCRs recognized epitopes lying outside the regions that are mutated in the B.1.351 and B.1.1.7 variants. Spike-specific TCR breadth and depth rose significantly after two AZD1222 doses compared with day 0 and with MenACWY recipients.

As concerns this clone: The specificity of this receptor is unknown. The sample holds no much larger clone one base away, and base qualities are not on file.

V gives up 3 bases and J gives up 3 bases, and the segment between their germline ends measures 2 bases. Spanning cysteine to phenylalanine, the CDR3 consists of 12 amino acids. Of the read, only the CDR3 DNA is kept; its 36 bases are in frame from base 1. From the germline V gene, CDR1 is WSHSY and CDR2 is SAAADI. The CDR3 regions of human TCRbeta chains were analyzed by immunosequencing. The authors' pipeline ran thus. TCRs in the repertoires were matched against a reference library of SARS-CoV-2-specific TCRs that had been generated with the MIRA antigen-specificity platform. Breadth meant the fraction of unique TCRs that were SARS-CoV-2-associated, whereas depth meant the fraction of total T cells that were SARS-CoV-2-associated. Each spike-specific TCR was assigned to its reactive spike region and to a CD4 or CD8 class using the MIRA data. Log10-transformed breadth and depth values were compared by one-way ANOVA with Sidak's multiple comparisons tests. Held by TCRdb, this immuneACCESS table contains in-frame sequences only and omits some clones. Under half of the omission traces to an unresolved V gene where checked; the cause of the rest is unknown. V and J calls and clone size follow that table, whereas D and trimming were derived from the DNA. Here the sample has about 110,000 clones; more than 70% occur a single time. Approximately 6.4% of the sample is taken by the ten largest.

The time point label, read with the paper, signifies: about 28 days (+/-7) after the second vaccine dose. Because spike-specific TCR depth and breadth did not differ between the two schedules, AZD1222 recipients who got a second dose at roughly 4 weeks were pooled with those who got a second dose at roughly 12 weeks. Vaccinee samples were obtained from the UK trials COV001 and COV002, which included a single-blind randomized controlled phase 2/3 trial of AZD1222 (ChAdOx1 nCoV-19) in healthy adults. Trial participant PBMC samples were collected at day 0 and day 28 after the second dose for TCRbeta chain sequencing.

The input for sequencing was peripheral blood, taken 28 days after the second AZD1222 dose. Recombination connected TRBV10-2 to TRBJ1-4; the D segment cannot be called with confidence. The clonotype originates from an adult who received the AZD1222 COVID-19 vaccine. Here the CDR3 is given as CASSDPNEKLFF. The DNA is TGCGCCAGCAGTGACCCTAATGAAAAACTGTTTTTT.